A selection of T cell receptor beta chains follows, all from one sample in a study of blood T cell repertoires in COVID-19. Using immunoSEQ multiplex PCR, the repertoire was profiled, and TCRdb retains in-frame clones only, with some absent. The profile shows around 95,000 clones, more than 85% of them singletons. Specimen: peripheral blood. These receptors all stem from a man aged 50 to 59 with active COVID-19. The CDR3 runs from the conserved cysteine through the conserved F or W. The order of the fields is V gene, J gene, clone size, D gene, CDR3 protein, CDR3 DNA. The D gene is left open where the match is weak. A row's size may be missing; if present it is once, few, many or a size class.

v_call: TRBV5-1
j_call: TRBJ2-1
clone_size: -
d_call: TRBD2
cdr3_aa: CASSLAGLAGGINEQFF
cdr3_nt: TGCGCCAGCAGCTTAGCGGGACTAGCGGGAGGGATCAATGAGCAGTTCTTC

v_call: TRBV9
j_call: TRBJ2-3
clone_size: -
d_call: TRBD2
cdr3_aa: CASSVVGGNTQYF
cdr3_nt: TGTGCCAGCAGCGTGGTGGGGGGGAATACGCAGTATTTT

v_call: TRBV14
j_call: TRBJ1-6
clone_size: -
d_call: -
cdr3_aa: CASSQTSGGSPLHF
cdr3_nt: TGTGCCAGCAGCCAGACTTCGGGAGGTTCACCCCTCCACTTT

v_call: TRBV6-6
j_call: TRBJ2-7
clone_size: -
d_call: -
cdr3_aa: CASTHQDRGPYEQYF
cdr3_nt: TGTGCCAGCACTCACCAGGACAGAGGCCCCTACGAGCAGTACTTC

v_call: TRBV7-2
j_call: TRBJ2-3
clone_size: -
d_call: -
cdr3_aa: CASRLVDTQYF
cdr3_nt: TGTGCCAGCCGACTAGTCGATACGCAGTATTTT

v_call: TRBV7-9
j_call: TRBJ2-3
clone_size: once
d_call: -
cdr3_aa: CASSLVGTGSDTQYF
cdr3_nt: TGTGCCAGCAGCTTAGTAGGAACAGGGTCAGATACGCAGTATTTT

v_call: TRBV4-2
j_call: TRBJ2-2
clone_size: -
d_call: TRBD2
cdr3_aa: CASSQGLAGEYTGELFF
cdr3_nt: TGTGCCAGCAGCCAAGGGCTAGCGGGAGAATATACCGGGGAGCTGTTTTTT

v_call: TRBV7-8
j_call: TRBJ2-1
clone_size: -
d_call: TRBD2
cdr3_aa: CASSATPSGIYNEQFF
cdr3_nt: TGTGCCAGCAGCGCAACTCCTAGCGGGATATACAATGAGCAGTTCTTC

v_call: TRBV12-5
j_call: TRBJ2-2
clone_size: -
d_call: TRBD1
cdr3_aa: CASGLDPGQGSGELFF
cdr3_nt: TGTGCTAGTGGTTTGGATCCGGGACAGGGAAGCGGGGAGCTGTTTTTT

v_call: TRBV5-1
j_call: TRBJ1-1
clone_size: -
d_call: -
cdr3_aa: CASSLDPGAGTEAFF
cdr3_nt: TGCGCCAGCAGCTTGGATCCAGGGGCAGGCACTGAAGCTTTCTTT

v_call: TRBV5-4
j_call: TRBJ2-1
clone_size: -
d_call: TRBD2
cdr3_aa: CASSLRSGSGGKRTEQFF
cdr3_nt: TGTGCCAGCAGCTTGAGGTCCGGGAGCGGGGGGAAACGGACGGAGCAGTTCTTC

v_call: TRBV6-5
j_call: TRBJ1-2
clone_size: -
d_call: -
cdr3_aa: CASSYSGGGYTF
cdr3_nt: TGTGCCAGCAGTTACTCCGGGGGTGGCTACACCTTC

v_call: TRBV19
j_call: TRBJ1-5
clone_size: -
d_call: TRBD1
cdr3_aa: CASSAGGAGSNQPQHF
cdr3_nt: TGTGCCAGTAGCGCAGGGGGCGCGGGTAGCAATCAGCCCCAGCATTTT

v_call: TRBV4-2
j_call: TRBJ2-2
clone_size: few
d_call: TRBD1
cdr3_aa: CASSPLGQGVVDTGELFF
cdr3_nt: TGTGCCAGCAGCCCATTGGGACAGGGGGTTGTAGACACCGGGGAGCTGTTTTTT

v_call: TRBV18
j_call: TRBJ2-2
clone_size: -
d_call: -
cdr3_aa: CASSPLGGELFF
cdr3_nt: TGTGCCAGCTCACCTCTAGGCGGGGAGCTGTTTTTT

v_call: TRBV14
j_call: TRBJ1-6
clone_size: -
d_call: TRBD1
cdr3_aa: CASQTGVYNSPLHF
cdr3_nt: TGTGCCAGCCAGACAGGGGTCTATAATTCACCCCTCCACTTT

v_call: TRBV5-4
j_call: TRBJ2-5
clone_size: -
d_call: -
cdr3_aa: CASSLAAETQYF
cdr3_nt: TGTGCCAGCAGCTTGGCCGCGGAGACCCAGTACTTC

v_call: TRBV7-8
j_call: TRBJ1-2
clone_size: -
d_call: -
cdr3_aa: CASSLGGNPYGYTF
cdr3_nt: TGTGCCAGCAGCTTAGGCGGGAATCCCTATGGCTACACCTTC

v_call: TRBV4-2
j_call: TRBJ1-2
clone_size: -
d_call: -
cdr3_aa: CASSQDGSGNYGYTF
cdr3_nt: TGTGCCAGCAGCCAAGACGGCTCAGGGAACTATGGCTACACCTTC

v_call: TRBV20-1
j_call: TRBJ1-2
clone_size: -
d_call: -
cdr3_aa: CSADTGYGYTF
cdr3_nt: TGCAGTGCGGACACTGGCTATGGCTACACCTTC

v_call: TRBV5-6
j_call: TRBJ1-1
clone_size: -
d_call: TRBD1
cdr3_aa: CASSLTGGVTEAFF
cdr3_nt: TGTGCCAGCAGCCTCACAGGGGGTGTTACTGAAGCTTTCTTT

v_call: TRBV2
j_call: TRBJ2-5
clone_size: -
d_call: -
cdr3_aa: CASSGDSGTQYF
cdr3_nt: TGTGCCAGCAGTGGGGACTCGGGGACCCAGTACTTC

v_call: TRBV20-1
j_call: TRBJ2-3
clone_size: once
d_call: -
cdr3_aa: CSASVAGEPDTQYF
cdr3_nt: TGCAGTGCGAGTGTGGCAGGGGAACCAGATACGCAGTATTTT

v_call: TRBV11-2
j_call: TRBJ2-7
clone_size: -
d_call: TRBD2
cdr3_aa: CASSLGLAGGPNEQYF
cdr3_nt: TGTGCCAGCAGCTTAGGTCTAGCGGGGGGGCCAAACGAGCAGTACTTC

v_call: TRBV7-9
j_call: TRBJ2-5
clone_size: -
d_call: TRBD2
cdr3_aa: CASSLALAGETQYF
cdr3_nt: TGTGCCAGCAGCTTAGCCCTAGCGGGAGAGACCCAGTACTTC

v_call: TRBV6-2/TRBV6-3
j_call: TRBJ1-6
clone_size: -
d_call: TRBD1
cdr3_aa: CASSYGTGFSYNSPLHF
cdr3_nt: TGTGCCAGCAGTTACGGGACAGGGTTCTCCTATAATTCACCCCTCCACTTT

v_call: TRBV19
j_call: TRBJ2-6
clone_size: -
d_call: -
cdr3_aa: CASRPTVTLSGANVLTF
cdr3_nt: TGTGCCAGTAGACCGACAGTTACTCTTTCTGGGGCCAACGTCCTGACTTTC

v_call: TRBV5-1
j_call: TRBJ2-3
clone_size: -
d_call: TRBD1
cdr3_aa: CASSLAIRRDSFSTDTQYF
cdr3_nt: TGCGCCAGCAGCTTGGCCATTCGCAGGGACAGCTTTAGCACAGATACGCAGTATTTT

v_call: TRBV5-1
j_call: TRBJ2-7
clone_size: once
d_call: -
cdr3_aa: CASSRGGRAPYEQYF
cdr3_nt: TGCGCCAGCAGCCGGGGTGGGCGGGCGCCCTACGAGCAGTACTTC

v_call: TRBV3-1/TRBV3-2
j_call: TRBJ2-2
clone_size: few
d_call: TRBD1
cdr3_aa: CASSQENWEGQGAWGGELFF
cdr3_nt: TGTGCCAGCAGCCAAGAAAACTGGGAGGGACAGGGGGCTTGGGGCGGGGAGCTGTTTTTT

v_call: TRBV19
j_call: TRBJ1-5
clone_size: -
d_call: -
cdr3_aa: CASSIGSGLGQPQHF
cdr3_nt: TGTGCCAGTAGTATAGGGTCAGGGTTGGGTCAGCCCCAGCATTTT

v_call: TRBV6-1
j_call: TRBJ1-5
clone_size: -
d_call: -
cdr3_aa: CASSERGGRNQPQHF
cdr3_nt: TGTGCCAGCAGTGAAAGGGGTGGGCGGAATCAGCCCCAGCATTTT

v_call: TRBV18
j_call: TRBJ2-2
clone_size: -
d_call: TRBD1
cdr3_aa: CASSLRTGPTGELFF
cdr3_nt: TGTGCCAGCTCACTACGGACAGGGCCTACCGGGGAGCTGTTTTTT

v_call: TRBV4-2
j_call: TRBJ1-2
clone_size: -
d_call: -
cdr3_aa: CASSRDRNYGYTF
cdr3_nt: TGTGCCAGCAGCCGAGACAGGAACTATGGCTACACCTTC

v_call: TRBV7-9
j_call: TRBJ2-7
clone_size: -
d_call: -
cdr3_aa: CASSTQGYEQYF
cdr3_nt: TGTGCCAGCAGCACCCAGGGATACGAGCAGTACTTC

v_call: TRBV19
j_call: TRBJ2-2
clone_size: -
d_call: -
cdr3_aa: CASSQTTTPNTGELFF
cdr3_nt: TGTGCCAGTAGCCAAACAACGACTCCGAACACCGGGGAGCTGTTTTTT

v_call: TRBV7-9
j_call: TRBJ2-2
clone_size: -
d_call: -
cdr3_aa: CASSLAGAAGELFF
cdr3_nt: TGTGCCAGCAGCTTAGCAGGGGCCGCCGGGGAGCTGTTTTTT

v_call: TRBV18
j_call: TRBJ1-1
clone_size: -
d_call: -
cdr3_aa: CASSLATGNTEAFF
cdr3_nt: TGTGCCAGCTCACTCGCGACAGGGAACACTGAAGCTTTCTTT

v_call: TRBV7-9
j_call: TRBJ1-2
clone_size: -
d_call: TRBD1
cdr3_aa: CASSFLPGQGTYGYTF
cdr3_nt: TGTGCCAGCAGCTTCCTACCGGGACAGGGAACCTATGGCTACACCTTC

v_call: TRBV6-5
j_call: TRBJ1-3
clone_size: -
d_call: -
cdr3_aa: CASSPRGGGDTIYF
cdr3_nt: TGTGCCAGCAGTCCGCGGGGGGGAGGGGACACCATATATTTT

v_call: TRBV7-9
j_call: TRBJ1-2
clone_size: -
d_call: -
cdr3_aa: CASSLEEGNYGYTF
cdr3_nt: TGTGCCAGCAGCTTAGAAGAGGGAAACTATGGCTACACCTTC

v_call: TRBV5-4
j_call: TRBJ2-7
clone_size: few
d_call: -
cdr3_aa: CASSLESGVEQYF
cdr3_nt: TGTGCCAGCAGCTTGGAATCGGGGGTCGAGCAGTACTTC

v_call: TRBV6-4
j_call: TRBJ2-4
clone_size: -
d_call: -
cdr3_aa: CASSDSSGANGCIQYF
cdr3_nt: TGTGCCAGCAGTGACTCCTCGGGAGCCAACGGATGTATTCAGTACTTC

v_call: TRBV21-1
j_call: TRBJ1-1
clone_size: -
d_call: -
cdr3_aa: CACPAGLLNTEAFF
cdr3_nt: TGTGCCTGCCCGGCCGGACTTTTGAACACTGAAGCTTTCTTT

v_call: TRBV2
j_call: TRBJ2-2
clone_size: -
d_call: TRBD1
cdr3_aa: CASRGQGGYTGELFF
cdr3_nt: TGTGCCAGCAGAGGACAGGGAGGTTATACCGGGGAGCTGTTTTTT

v_call: TRBV11-3
j_call: TRBJ2-3
clone_size: once
d_call: TRBD2
cdr3_aa: CASSLGGDADTQYF
cdr3_nt: TGTGCCAGCAGCTTGGGGGGGGATGCAGATACGCAGTATTTT